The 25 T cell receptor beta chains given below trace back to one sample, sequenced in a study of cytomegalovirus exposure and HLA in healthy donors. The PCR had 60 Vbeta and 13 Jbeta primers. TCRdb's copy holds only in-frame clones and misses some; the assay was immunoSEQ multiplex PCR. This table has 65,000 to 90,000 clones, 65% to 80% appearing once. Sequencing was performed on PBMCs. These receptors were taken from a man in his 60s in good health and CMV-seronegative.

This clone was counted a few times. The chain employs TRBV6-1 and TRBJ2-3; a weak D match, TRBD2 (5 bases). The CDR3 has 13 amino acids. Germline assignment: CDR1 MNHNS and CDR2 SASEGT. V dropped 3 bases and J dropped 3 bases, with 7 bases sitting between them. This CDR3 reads CASSDWETDTQYF. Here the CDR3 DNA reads TGTGCCAGCAGTGATTGGGAGACAGATACGCAGTATTTT.

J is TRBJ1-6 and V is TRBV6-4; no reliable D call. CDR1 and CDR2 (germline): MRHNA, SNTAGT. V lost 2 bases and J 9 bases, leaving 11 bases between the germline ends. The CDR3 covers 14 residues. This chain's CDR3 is CASSDGGWGSPLHF. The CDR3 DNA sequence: TGTGCCAGCAGTGACGGAGGTTGGGGTTCACCCCTCCACTTT.

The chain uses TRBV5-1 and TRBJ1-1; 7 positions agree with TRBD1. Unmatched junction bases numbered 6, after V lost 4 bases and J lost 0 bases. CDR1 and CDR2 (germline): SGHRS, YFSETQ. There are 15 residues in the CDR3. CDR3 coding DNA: TGCGCCAGCAGCAAATTACAGGGGATGAACACTGAAGCTTTCTTT. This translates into CASSKLQGMNTEAFF.

CDR3 sequence (DNA): TGTGCCAGCACCATAGGGACTAGCGATAACAATGAGCAGTTCTTC. Residues: CASTIGTSDNNEQFF. The V call is TRBV9, the J call TRBJ2-1; 10 nucleotides align to TRBD2. The CDR3 runs to 15 residues. The germline V gene encodes CDR1 SGDLS and CDR2 YYNGEE. V lost 6 bases, J lost 5 bases, and 8 bases stayed unmatched.

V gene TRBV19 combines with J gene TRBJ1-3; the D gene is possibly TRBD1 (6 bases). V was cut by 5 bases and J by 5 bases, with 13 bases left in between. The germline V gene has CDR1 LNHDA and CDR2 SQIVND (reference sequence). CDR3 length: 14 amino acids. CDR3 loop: CASSVTGPRNTIYF. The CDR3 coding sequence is TGTGCCAGTAGTGTAACAGGGCCGAGAAACACCATATATTTT.

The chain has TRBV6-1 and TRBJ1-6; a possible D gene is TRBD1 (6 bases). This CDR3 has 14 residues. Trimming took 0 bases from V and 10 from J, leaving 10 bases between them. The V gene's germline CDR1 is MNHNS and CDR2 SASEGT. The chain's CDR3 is CASSEAAGESPLHF. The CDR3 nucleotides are TGTGCCAGCAGTGAAGCGGCAGGGGAATCACCCCTCCACTTT.

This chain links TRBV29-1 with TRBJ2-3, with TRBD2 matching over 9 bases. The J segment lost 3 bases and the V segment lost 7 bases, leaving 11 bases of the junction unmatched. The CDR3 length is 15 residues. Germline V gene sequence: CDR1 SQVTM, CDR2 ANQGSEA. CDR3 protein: CSASSVAGETDTQYF. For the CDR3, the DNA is TGCAGCGCTTCGTCGGTAGCGGGGGAGACAGATACGCAGTATTTT.

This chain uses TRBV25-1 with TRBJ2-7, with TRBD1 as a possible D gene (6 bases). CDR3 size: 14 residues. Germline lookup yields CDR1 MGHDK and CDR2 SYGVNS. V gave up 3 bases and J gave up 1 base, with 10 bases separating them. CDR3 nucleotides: TGTGCCAGCAGTGAGCCGACAGGATCCTACGAGCAGTACTTC. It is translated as CASSEPTGSYEQYF.

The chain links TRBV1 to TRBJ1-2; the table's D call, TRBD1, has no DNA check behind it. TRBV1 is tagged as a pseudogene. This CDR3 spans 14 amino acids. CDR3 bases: TGCACCAGCAGCCAGGGACAGGGTAACTATGGCTACACCTTC. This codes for CTSSQGQGNYGYTF.

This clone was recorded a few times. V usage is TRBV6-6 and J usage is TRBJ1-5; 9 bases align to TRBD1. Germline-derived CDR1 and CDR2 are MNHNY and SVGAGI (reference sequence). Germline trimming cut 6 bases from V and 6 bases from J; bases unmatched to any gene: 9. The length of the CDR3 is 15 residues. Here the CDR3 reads CASSHKTGGSQPQHF. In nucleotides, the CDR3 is TGTGCCAGCAGCCATAAAACAGGGGGCTCTCAGCCCCAGCATTTT.

The CDR3 reads CASSAGQGAWETQYF. The CDR3 nucleotides read TGTGCCAGCAGCGCGGGACAGGGGGCATGGGAGACCCAGTACTTC. The chain uses TRBV9 and TRBJ2-5; TRBD1 aligns across 12 bases. Germline V CDR1 and CDR2: SGDLS, YYNGEE. V was pared by 3 bases and J by 5 bases, with 5 bases of the junction left unmatched. This CDR3 is built from 15 residues.

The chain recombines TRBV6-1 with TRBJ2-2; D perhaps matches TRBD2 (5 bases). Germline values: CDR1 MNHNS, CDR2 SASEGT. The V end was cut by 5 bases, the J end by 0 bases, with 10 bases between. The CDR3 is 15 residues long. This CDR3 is CASSWASPNTGELFF. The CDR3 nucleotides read TGTGCCAGCAGTTGGGCTAGCCCGAACACCGGGGAGCTGTTTTTT.

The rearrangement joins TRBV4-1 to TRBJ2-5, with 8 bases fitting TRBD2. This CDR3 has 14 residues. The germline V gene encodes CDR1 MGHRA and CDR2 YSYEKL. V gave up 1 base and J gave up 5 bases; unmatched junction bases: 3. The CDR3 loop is CASSQVGGGETQYF. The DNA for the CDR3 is TGCGCCAGCAGCCAAGTTGGCGGGGGGGAGACCCAGTACTTC.

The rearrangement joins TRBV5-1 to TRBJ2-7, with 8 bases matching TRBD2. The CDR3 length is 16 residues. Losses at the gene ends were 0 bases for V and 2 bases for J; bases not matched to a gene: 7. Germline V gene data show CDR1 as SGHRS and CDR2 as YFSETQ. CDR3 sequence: CASSLGRGAGAYEQYF. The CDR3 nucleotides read TGCGCCAGCAGCTTGGGAAGGGGAGCGGGGGCCTACGAGCAGTACTTC.

The chain's CDR3 is CASSLPGTLTYNEQFF. As DNA, the CDR3 is TGTGCCAGCAGTCTCCCCGGGACTCTAACCTACAATGAGCAGTTCTTC. This chain joins TRBV25-1 and TRBJ2-1, with D tentatively TRBD2 (6 bases). The CDR3 covers 16 residues. Germline CDR1 reads MGHDK; CDR2 reads SYGVNS. Trimming took off 5 bases at V and 2 bases at J, with 16 bases between the two ends.

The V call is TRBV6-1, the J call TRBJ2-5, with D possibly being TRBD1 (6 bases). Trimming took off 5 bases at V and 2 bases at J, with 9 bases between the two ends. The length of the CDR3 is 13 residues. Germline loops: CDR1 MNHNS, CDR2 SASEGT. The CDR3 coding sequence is TGTGCCAGCAGTAACAGGGCTCAAGAGACCCAGTACTTC. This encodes CASSNRAQETQYF.

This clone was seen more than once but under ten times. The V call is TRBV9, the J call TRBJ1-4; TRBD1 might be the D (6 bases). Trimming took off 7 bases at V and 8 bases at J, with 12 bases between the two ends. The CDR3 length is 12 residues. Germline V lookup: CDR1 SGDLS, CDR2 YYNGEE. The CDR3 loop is CASRGAGEKLFF. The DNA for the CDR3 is TGTGCCAGCCGGGGGGCAGGCGAAAAACTGTTTTTT.

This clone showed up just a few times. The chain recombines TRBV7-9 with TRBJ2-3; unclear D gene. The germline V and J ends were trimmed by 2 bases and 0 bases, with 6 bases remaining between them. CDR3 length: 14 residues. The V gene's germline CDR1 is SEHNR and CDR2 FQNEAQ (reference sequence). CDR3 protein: CASSLSQSTDTQYF. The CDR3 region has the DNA TGTGCCAGCAGCTTATCACAGAGCACAGATACGCAGTATTTT. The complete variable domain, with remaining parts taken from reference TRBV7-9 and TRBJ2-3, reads DTGVSQNPRHKITKRGQNVTFRCDPISEHNRLYWYRQTLGQGPEFLTYFQNEAQLEKSRLLSDRFSAERPKGSFSTLEIQRTEQGDSAMYLCASSLSQSTDTQYFGPGTRLTVL.

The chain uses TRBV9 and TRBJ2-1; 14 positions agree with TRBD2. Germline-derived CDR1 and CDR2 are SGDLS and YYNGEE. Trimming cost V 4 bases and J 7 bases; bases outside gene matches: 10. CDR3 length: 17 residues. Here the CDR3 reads CASSTRLAGGSGNEQFF. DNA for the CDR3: TGTGCCAGCAGCACCCGACTAGCGGGGGGGTCAGGTAATGAGCAGTTCTTC.

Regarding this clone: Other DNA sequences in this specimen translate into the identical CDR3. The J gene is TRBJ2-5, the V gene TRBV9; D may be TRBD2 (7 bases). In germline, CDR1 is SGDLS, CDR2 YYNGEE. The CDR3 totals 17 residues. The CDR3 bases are TGTGCTAGCGGCAGGAGGGGGAGCGGGGTGTACCAAGAGACCCAGTACTTC. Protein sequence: CASGRRGSGVYQETQYF.

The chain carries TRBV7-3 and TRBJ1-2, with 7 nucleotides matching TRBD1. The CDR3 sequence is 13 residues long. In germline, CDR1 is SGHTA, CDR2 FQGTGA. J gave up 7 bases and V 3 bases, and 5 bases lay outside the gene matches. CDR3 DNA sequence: TGTGCCAGCAGCTTGGAAGGGGGCTTTGGCTACACCTTC. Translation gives CASSLEGGFGYTF.

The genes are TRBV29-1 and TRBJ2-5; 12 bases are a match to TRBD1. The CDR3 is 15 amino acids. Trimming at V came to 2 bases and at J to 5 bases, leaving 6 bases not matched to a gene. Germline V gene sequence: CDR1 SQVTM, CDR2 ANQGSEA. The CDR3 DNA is TGCAGCGTTGAACCCCGGGACAGGGGGCGGGAGACCCAGTACTTC. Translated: CSVEPRDRGRETQYF.

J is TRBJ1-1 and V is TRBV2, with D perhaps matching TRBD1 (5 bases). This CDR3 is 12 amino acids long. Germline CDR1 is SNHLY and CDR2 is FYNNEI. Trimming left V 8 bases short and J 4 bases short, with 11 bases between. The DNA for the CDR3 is TGTGCCAGCTTATCGGGGGGCACTGAAGCTTTCTTT. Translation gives CASLSGGTEAFF.

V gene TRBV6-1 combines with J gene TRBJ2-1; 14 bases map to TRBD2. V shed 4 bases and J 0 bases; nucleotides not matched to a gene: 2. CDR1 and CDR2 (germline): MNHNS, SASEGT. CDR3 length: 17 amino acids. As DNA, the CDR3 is TGTGCCAGCAGTGGACTAGCGGGGGGGAGCTCCTACAATGAGCAGTTCTTC. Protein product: CASSGLAGGSSYNEQFF.

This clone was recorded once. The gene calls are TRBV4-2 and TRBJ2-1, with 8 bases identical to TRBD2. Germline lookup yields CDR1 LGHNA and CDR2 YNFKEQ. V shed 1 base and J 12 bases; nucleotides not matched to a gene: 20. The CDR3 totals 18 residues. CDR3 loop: CASSQVILDGGDTMRQFF. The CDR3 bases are TGTGCCAGCAGCCAAGTTATACTCGACGGGGGGGATACAATGAGGCAGTTCTTC.